This T cell receptor (beta chain) was obtained from a study of T cells in Graves' hyperthyroidism and ophthalmopathy. Findings and limits, study-wide: It was a median 6.5 months before onset that the model predicted ophthalmopathy. Expanded thyroid clonotypes (above 0.001) were mostly also found in blood.

With respect to this clonotype: Its antigen is not known.

The investigators amplified TCR beta CDR3 regions from RNA transcripts. HTBI primers were the set used in a first-round RT-PCR of the TCR CDR3. One entry per CDR3 protein results from TCRdb running MiXCR on the multiplex PCR reads. The sample holds approximately 640,000 distinct CDR3 sequences, 17% seen once. Over 18 months, lack of ophthalmopathy progression marked Graves' hyperthyroidism as stable. The CDR3 has 14 amino acids. The V gene's germline CDR1 is SGHNT and CDR2 YYREEE (reference sequence). The ends lost 4 bases at V and 4 bases at J; junction bases unmatched: 8. This receptor was identified in a man aged 50-60 years with Graves' hyperthyroidism. Sequencing was performed on blood. The J gene is TRBJ2-7, the V gene TRBV5-4; 7 bases align to TRBD1. CDR3 nucleotides: TGTGCCAGCAGCATAACGGGACAGCGGTACGAGCAGTACTTC. As protein: CASSITGQRYEQYF.